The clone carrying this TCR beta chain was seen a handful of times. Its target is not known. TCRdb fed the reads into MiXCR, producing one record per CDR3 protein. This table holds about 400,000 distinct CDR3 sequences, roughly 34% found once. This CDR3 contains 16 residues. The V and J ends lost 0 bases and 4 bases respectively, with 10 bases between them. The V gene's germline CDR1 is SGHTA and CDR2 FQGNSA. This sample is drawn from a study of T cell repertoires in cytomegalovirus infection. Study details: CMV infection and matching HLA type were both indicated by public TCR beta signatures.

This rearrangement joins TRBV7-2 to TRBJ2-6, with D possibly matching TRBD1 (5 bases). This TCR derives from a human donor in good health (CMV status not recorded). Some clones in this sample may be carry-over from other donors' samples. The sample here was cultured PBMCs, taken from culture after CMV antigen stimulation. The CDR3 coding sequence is TGTGCCAGCAGCTTAGCGGGGCCTTCGGGGGCCAACGTCCTGACTTTC. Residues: CASSLAGPSGANVLTF.